In its sample, the clone carrying this T cell receptor (beta chain) was seen many times. Amplified TCR beta CDR3 regions were obtained using RNA transcripts as template. RT-PCR in the first round used HTBI primers; a second-round multiplex PCR followed. TCRdb analysed the multiplex PCR reads with MiXCR anew, one entry per CDR3 protein. The sample lists over 500,000 distinct CDR3 sequences, about a fifth occurring once. The data belong to a study of Graves' ophthalmopathy and Graves' hyperthyroidism. With 3 bases clipped from V and 4 bases from J, the junction kept 6 bases outside the gene matches. CDR3 length: 14 amino acids. Germline loops: CDR1 DFQATT, CDR2 SNEGSKA (reference sequence). Other autoimmune diseases, uncontrolled infections, pregnancy or lactation led to the exclusion of patients.

This clonotype originated in a woman aged 18-30 years with stable Graves' hyperthyroidism. Some clones in this sample may be carry-over from other donors' samples. Sequenced: peripheral blood. V usage is TRBV20-1 and J usage is TRBJ1-1; 9 bases align to TRBD1. The CDR3 region is CSARGDREATEAFF. DNA for the CDR3: TGCAGTGCTAGGGGGGACAGGGAGGCCACTGAAGCTTTCTTT.